The 24 T cell receptor beta chains reported below all come from one sample, sequenced in a study of blood T cell repertoires in COVID-19. Sequenced by immunoSEQ multiplex PCR; TCRdb stores in-frame clones only, minus some. Among hundreds of thousands of clones listed, approximately 88% were seen once. The sequenced sample was PBMCs or T cells enriched from blood (not recorded which). The source of these receptors is a woman aged 18-29 years who had recovered from COVID-19.

The rearrangement uses TRBV29-1 and TRBJ1-2; 9 positions agree with TRBD1. In germline, CDR1 is SQVTM, CDR2 ANQGSEA. The CDR3 sequence is 13 residues long. J was trimmed by 5 bases and V by 5 bases; bases with no gene match: 6. CDR3 sequence: CSVPGQGPYGYTF. Written as DNA, the CDR3 is TGCAGCGTTCCGGGACAGGGACCTTATGGCTACACCTTC.

The chain joins TRBV7-2 to TRBJ2-7; 7 nucleotides agree with TRBD2. V trimming: 5 bases; J trimming: 9 bases; junction bases outside the gene matches: 7. The CDR3 is 12 amino acids. The V gene's germline CDR1 is SGHTA and CDR2 FQGNSA. In nucleotides, the CDR3 is TGTGCCAGCAGCGCAGAGACTAGCCGGCAGTACTTC. Residues: CASSAETSRQYF.

The chain recombines TRBV18 with TRBJ2-1; D is uncertain. Germline V gives CDR1 KGHSH, CDR2 LQKENI. V lost 0 bases and J lost 5, with 11 bases in between. CDR3 size: 15 residues. The CDR3 loop is CASSPPSAFDNEQFF. In nucleotides, the CDR3 is TGTGCCAGCTCACCACCGTCTGCGTTCGACAATGAGCAGTTCTTC.

The chain is built from TRBV6-2 or TRBV6-3 and TRBJ1-6; possibly TRBD1 for D (5 bases). The CDR3 is 14 amino acids. V lost 2 bases and J lost 8, with 10 bases in between. Germline V CDR1 and CDR2: MNHEY, SVGEGT. The CDR3 DNA sequence: TGTGCCAGCAGTTACAGGGGAAAGGATTCACCCCTCCACTTT. Its translation: CASSYRGKDSPLHF.

The rearrangement links TRBV7-2 to TRBJ1-3; tentatively, D is TRBD1 (6 bases). The CDR3 length is 17 residues. V lost 0 bases and J 2 bases, leaving 14 bases between the germline ends. The germline V gene encodes CDR1 SGHTA and CDR2 FQGNSA. For the CDR3, the DNA is TGTGCCAGCAGCTTAGCGGCACAGGGCAGGACTGGAAACACCATATATTTT. It specifies CASSLAAQGRTGNTIYF.

The chain recombines TRBV4-2 with TRBJ2-1; TRBD2 matches 10 bases. The CDR3 is 17 amino acids. Trimming cost V 0 bases and J 8 bases; bases outside gene matches: 10. Germline V gene sequence: CDR1 LGHNA, CDR2 YNFKEQ. In nucleotides, the CDR3 is TGTGCCAGCAGCCAAGACCGGCGTCTAGCGGGGGCTCATGAGCAGTTCTTC. This translates into CASSQDRRLAGAHEQFF.

The chain is built from TRBV19 and TRBJ1-1; the match to TRBD1 covers 10 bases. The trim removed 3 bases at V and 5 bases at J, leaving 6 bases unmatched. Germline-derived CDR1 and CDR2 are LNHDA and SQIVND (reference sequence). The CDR3 has 15 amino acids. The CDR3 reads CASSINDRGRTEAFF. The CDR3 nucleotides are TGTGCCAGTAGTATCAACGACAGGGGGCGAACTGAAGCTTTCTTT.

The chain is built from TRBV19 and TRBJ1-2; unclear D gene. Trimming took 9 bases from V and 9 from J, leaving 11 bases between them. From germline, CDR1 is LNHDA and CDR2 SQIVND (reference sequence). The length of the CDR3 is 10 residues. The CDR3 sequence is CARTRISYTF. CDR3 coding DNA: TGTGCCAGGACACGGATCAGCTACACCTTC.

V is TRBV2 and J is TRBJ1-6; D is ambiguous. Germline V gives CDR1 SNHLY, CDR2 FYNNEI. The CDR3 has 15 residues. V lost 6 bases, J lost 0 bases, and 9 bases lay in between. CDR3 nucleotide sequence: TGTGCCAGCAGGATACAGAGCTCCTATAATTCACCCCTCCACTTT. It is translated as CASRIQSSYNSPLHF.

V gene TRBV4-2 combines with J gene TRBJ1-5, with TRBD1 matching over 8 bases. The CDR3 is 15 residues long. V gave up 0 bases and J gave up 4 bases; unmatched junction bases: 2. Germline CDR1 is LGHNA and CDR2 is YNFKEQ. This chain's CDR3 is CASSQEQGGNQPQHF. CDR3 sequence (DNA): TGTGCCAGCAGCCAAGAACAGGGGGGAAATCAGCCCCAGCATTTT.

The CDR3 protein is CASSFLLAEATDTQYF. CDR3 nucleotides: TGTGCCAGCAGCTTCCTACTAGCGGAAGCCACAGATACGCAGTATTTT. J is TRBJ2-3 and V is TRBV7-2, with 8 bases aligning to TRBD2. With 3 bases clipped from V and 2 bases from J, the junction kept 7 bases outside the gene matches. Germline V CDR1 and CDR2: SGHTA, FQGNSA. The CDR3 covers 16 residues.

This rearrangement joins TRBV28 to TRBJ1-4, with 8 bases identical to TRBD1. The CDR3 sequence is 15 residues long. Germline V gives CDR1 MDHEN, CDR2 SYDVKM. J was trimmed by 8 bases and V by 2 bases; bases with no gene match: 7. DNA of the CDR3: TGTGCCAGCAGTTTAGCAGGGGGCTGGGGAGAAAAACTGTTTTTT. It is translated as CASSLAGGWGEKLFF.

This chain uses TRBV27 with TRBJ1-2, with TRBD1 identical over 9 bases. CDR1 and CDR2 (germline): MNHEY, SMNVEV (reference sequence). CDR3 length: 14 residues. After removal of 6 bases from V and 8 bases from J, the junction contained 10 bases not matched to a gene. DNA of the CDR3: TGTGCCAGCAGCTCCGGAGGGACAGGGTCCGGCTACACCTTC. It yields the protein CASSSGGTGSGYTF.

The chain recombines TRBV7-6 with TRBJ1-5, with 9 positions matching TRBD1. V lost 5 bases and J lost 0; bases outside the gene matches: 14. Looked up from germline, CDR1 is SGHVS and CDR2 is FNYEAQ. CDR3 size: 19 residues. CDR3 amino acids: CASSHTPGQGSYSNQPQHF. CDR3 DNA sequence: TGTGCCAGCAGCCACACCCCGGGACAGGGATCCTATAGCAATCAGCCCCAGCATTTT.

The chain couples TRBV5-3 to TRBJ2-2; D is unresolved. TRBV5-3 is an ORF, and what it does is uncertain. This CDR3 is built from 13 residues. V dropped 5 bases and J dropped 5 bases, with 10 bases sitting between them. CDR3 in amino acids: CARSSNGTGELFF. The CDR3 region has the DNA TGTGCCAGAAGTTCTAACGGTACCGGGGAGCTGTTTTTT.

The CDR3 protein is CSGIAGVHYNEQFF. The CDR3 DNA is TGCAGCGGAATAGCGGGAGTCCACTACAATGAGCAGTTCTTC. The chain is built from TRBV29-1 and TRBJ2-1, with 9 bases lining up with TRBD2. The V segment lost 7 bases and the J segment 3 bases; nucleotides outside the gene matches: 7. The CDR3 spans 14 residues. The germline gives CDR1 SQVTM, CDR2 ANQGSEA.

The genes are TRBV7-9 and TRBJ2-1, with a possible D match to TRBD2 (5 bases). This CDR3 is built from 16 residues. CDR1 is SEHNR and CDR2 is FQNEAQ in the germline V gene (reference sequence). Trimming cost V 1 base and J 8 bases, with 18 bases left between them. Here the CDR3 DNA reads TGTGCCAGCAGCTTAGAAGTTGTAGCGTCTGAGCATGAGCAGTTCTTC. It is translated as CASSLEVVASEHEQFF.

The chain recombines TRBV6-1 with TRBJ1-2, with D unresolved. Per the germline V gene, CDR1 is MNHNS and CDR2 is SASEGT. This CDR3 has 14 residues. Trimming removed 3 bases from V and 7 bases from J, with 15 bases in between. In DNA form, the CDR3 reads TGTGCCAGCAGTGATTTGTTAGGTAGGAGTGGCTACACCTTC. It yields the protein CASSDLLGRSGYTF.

This chain joins TRBV9 and TRBJ1-2; D remains ambiguous. The CDR3 consists of 16 residues. With 0 bases removed from V and 4 bases from J, the gap between germline ends came to 16 bases. Per the germline V gene, CDR1 is SGDLS and CDR2 is YYNGEE. In DNA form, the CDR3 reads TGTGCCAGCAGCGTAGTGGCAGGCGCTCCTACCTATGGCTACACCTTC. It is translated as CASSVVAGAPTYGYTF. The full variable domain, its missing parts supplied by reference TRBV9 and TRBJ1-2, is DSGVTQTPKHLITATGQRVTLRCSPRSGDLSVYWYQQSLDQGLQFLIQYYNGEERAKGNILERFSAQQFPDLHSELNLSSLELGDSALYFCASSVVAGAPTYGYTFGSGTRLTVV.

There are a few counts of this clone. This chain links TRBV6-5 with TRBJ1-6, with a possible D match to TRBD1 (5 bases). Germline loops: CDR1 MNHEY, CDR2 SVGAGI. This CDR3 has 14 amino acids. Trimming removed 6 bases at V and 8 bases at J, with 14 bases between. The CDR3 reads CASSLGGFYSPLHF. DNA for the CDR3: TGTGCCAGCAGCTTGGGGGGGTTCTATTCACCCCTCCACTTT.

The chain links TRBV7-9 to TRBJ2-7; D is uncertain. V lost 1 base to trimming and J lost 3 bases, with 13 bases between them. CDR3 size: 15 residues. Germline-derived CDR1 and CDR2 are SEHNR and FQNEAQ (reference sequence). The CDR3 sequence: CASSLVDHSNYEQYF. The CDR3 DNA sequence: TGTGCCAGCAGCTTAGTAGACCACAGTAACTACGAGCAGTACTTC. Combining the CDR3 with reference TRBV7-9 and TRBJ2-7 gives the whole variable domain DTGVSQNPRHKITKRGQNVTFRCDPISEHNRLYWYRQTLGQGPEFLTYFQNEAQLEKSRLLSDRFSAERPKGSFSTLEIQRTEQGDSAMYLCASSLVDHSNYEQYFGPGTRLTVT.

The rearrangement uses TRBV11-2 and TRBJ2-7, with D maybe TRBD2 (5 bases). The CDR3 has 14 amino acids. With 5 bases removed from V and 2 bases from J, the gap between germline ends came to 13 bases. From germline, CDR1 is SGHAT and CDR2 FQNNGV. In DNA form, the CDR3 reads TGTGCCAGCAGCCCACTTAAGGGAGCCTACGAGCAGTACTTC. It specifies CASSPLKGAYEQYF.

This chain links TRBV19 with TRBJ2-3, with a possible D match to TRBD1 (6 bases). Per the germline V gene, CDR1 is LNHDA and CDR2 is SQIVND (reference sequence). Between the trimmed V and J ends, which lost 4 bases and 5 bases, there was a span of 10 bases. This CDR3 is built from 13 residues. CDR3 in amino acids: CASSTLTGDTQYF. The CDR3 DNA reads as TGTGCCAGTAGTACCCTGACAGGAGATACGCAGTATTTT. The variable domain in full, with the rest retrieved from reference TRBV19 and TRBJ2-3, is DGGITQSPKYLFRKEGQNVTLSCEQNLNHDAMYWYRQDPGQGLRLIYYSQIVNDFQKGDIAEGYSVSREKKESFPLTVTSAQKNPTAFYLCASSTLTGDTQYFGPGTRLTVL.

The chain has TRBV27 and TRBJ2-1; D remains unclear. CDR3 size: 15 residues. Between the trimmed V and J ends, which lost 5 bases and 9 bases, there was a span of 20 bases. Germline CDR1 reads MNHEY; CDR2 reads SMNVEV (reference sequence). The CDR3 sequence: CASSPPSPGPGEQFF. The CDR3 region has the DNA TGTGCCAGCAGTCCCCCCAGTCCGGGTCCCGGTGAGCAGTTCTTC.